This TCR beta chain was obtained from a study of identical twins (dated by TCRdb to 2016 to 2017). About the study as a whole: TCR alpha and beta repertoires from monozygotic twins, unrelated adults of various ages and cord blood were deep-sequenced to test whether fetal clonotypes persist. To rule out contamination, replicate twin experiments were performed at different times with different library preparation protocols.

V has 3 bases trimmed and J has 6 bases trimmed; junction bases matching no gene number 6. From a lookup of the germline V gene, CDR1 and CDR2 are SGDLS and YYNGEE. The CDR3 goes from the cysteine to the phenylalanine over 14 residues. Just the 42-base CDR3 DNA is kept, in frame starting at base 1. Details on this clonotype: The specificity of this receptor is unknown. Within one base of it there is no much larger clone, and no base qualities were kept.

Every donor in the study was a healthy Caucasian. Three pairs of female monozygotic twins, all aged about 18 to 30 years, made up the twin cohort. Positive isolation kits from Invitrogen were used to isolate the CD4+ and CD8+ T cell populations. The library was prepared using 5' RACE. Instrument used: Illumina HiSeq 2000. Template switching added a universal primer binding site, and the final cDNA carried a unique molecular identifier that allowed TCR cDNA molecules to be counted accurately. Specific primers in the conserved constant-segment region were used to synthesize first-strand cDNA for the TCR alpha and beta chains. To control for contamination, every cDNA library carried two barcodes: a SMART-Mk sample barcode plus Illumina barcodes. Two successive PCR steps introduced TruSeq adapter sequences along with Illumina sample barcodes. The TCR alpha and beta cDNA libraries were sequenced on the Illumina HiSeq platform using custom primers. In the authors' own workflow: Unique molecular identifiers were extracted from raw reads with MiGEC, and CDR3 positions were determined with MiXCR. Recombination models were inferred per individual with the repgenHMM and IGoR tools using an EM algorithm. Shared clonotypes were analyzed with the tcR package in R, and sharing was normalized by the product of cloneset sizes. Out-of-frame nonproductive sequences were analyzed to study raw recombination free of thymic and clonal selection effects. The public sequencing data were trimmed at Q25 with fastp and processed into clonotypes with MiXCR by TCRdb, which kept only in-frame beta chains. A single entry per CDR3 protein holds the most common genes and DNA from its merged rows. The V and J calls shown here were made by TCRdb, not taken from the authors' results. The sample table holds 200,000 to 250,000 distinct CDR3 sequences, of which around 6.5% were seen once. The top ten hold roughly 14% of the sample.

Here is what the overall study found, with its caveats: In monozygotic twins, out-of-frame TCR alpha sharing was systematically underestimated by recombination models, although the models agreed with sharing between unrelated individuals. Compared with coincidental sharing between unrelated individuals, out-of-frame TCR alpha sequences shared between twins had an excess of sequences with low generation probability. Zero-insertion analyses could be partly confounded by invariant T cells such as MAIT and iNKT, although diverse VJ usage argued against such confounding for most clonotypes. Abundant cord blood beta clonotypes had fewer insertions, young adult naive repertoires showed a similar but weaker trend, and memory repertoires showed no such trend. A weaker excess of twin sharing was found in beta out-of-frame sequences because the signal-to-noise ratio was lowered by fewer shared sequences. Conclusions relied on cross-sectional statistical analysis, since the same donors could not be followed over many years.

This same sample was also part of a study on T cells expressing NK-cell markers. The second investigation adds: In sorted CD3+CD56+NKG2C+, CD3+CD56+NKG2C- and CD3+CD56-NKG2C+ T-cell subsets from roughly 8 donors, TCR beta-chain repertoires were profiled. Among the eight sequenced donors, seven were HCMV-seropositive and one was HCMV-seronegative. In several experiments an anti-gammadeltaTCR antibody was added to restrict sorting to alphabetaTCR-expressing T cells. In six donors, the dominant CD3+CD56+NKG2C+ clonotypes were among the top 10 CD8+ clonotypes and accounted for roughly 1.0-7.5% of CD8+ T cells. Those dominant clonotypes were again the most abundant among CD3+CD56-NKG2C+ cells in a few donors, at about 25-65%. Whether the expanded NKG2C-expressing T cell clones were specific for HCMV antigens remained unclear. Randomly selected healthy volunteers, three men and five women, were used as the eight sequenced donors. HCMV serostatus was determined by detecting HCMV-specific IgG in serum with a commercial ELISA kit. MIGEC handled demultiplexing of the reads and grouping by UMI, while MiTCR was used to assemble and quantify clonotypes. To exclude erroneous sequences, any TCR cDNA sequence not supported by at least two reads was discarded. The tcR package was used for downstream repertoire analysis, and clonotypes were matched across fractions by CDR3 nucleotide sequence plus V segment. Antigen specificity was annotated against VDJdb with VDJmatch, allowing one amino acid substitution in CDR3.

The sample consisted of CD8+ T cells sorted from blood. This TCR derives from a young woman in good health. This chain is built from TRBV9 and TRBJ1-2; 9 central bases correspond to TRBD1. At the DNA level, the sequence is TGTGCCAGCAGCGCCGGACAGGGGTGGGATGGCTACACCTTC. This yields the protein CASSAGQGWDGYTF.